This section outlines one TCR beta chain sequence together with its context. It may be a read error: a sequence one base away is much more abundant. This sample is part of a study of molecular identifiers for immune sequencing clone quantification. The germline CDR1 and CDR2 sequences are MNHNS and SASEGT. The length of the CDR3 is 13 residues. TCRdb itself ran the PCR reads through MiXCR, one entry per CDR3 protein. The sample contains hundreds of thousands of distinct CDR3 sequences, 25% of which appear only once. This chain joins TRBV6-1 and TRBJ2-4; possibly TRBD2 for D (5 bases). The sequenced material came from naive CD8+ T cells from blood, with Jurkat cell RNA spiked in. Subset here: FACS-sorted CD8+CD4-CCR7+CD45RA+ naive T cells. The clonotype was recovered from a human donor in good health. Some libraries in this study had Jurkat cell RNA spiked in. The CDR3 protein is CGSIGESKNIQYF. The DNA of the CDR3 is TGTGGCAGCATCGGGGAGTCCAAAAACATTCAGTACTTC.